Here is one T cell receptor beta chain with its context. Original methodology: The authors estimated nucleated cell counts from reference gene primer amplification. Here immunoSEQ multiplex PCR was the method, and the copy in TCRdb shows in-frame clones only, minus some. The DNA was the basis for D and trimming; V, J and clone size are from that table. The table lists 100,000 to 130,000 clones, 80% of them singletons, with 4.3% in the top ten. These data are taken from a study of blood T cell repertoires in COVID-19. Study information: T cells, B-cell-depleted T cells, or PBMCs provided the cDNA or gDNA that served as material.

The germline V gene encodes CDR1 LNHDA and CDR2 SQIVND (reference sequence). This CDR3 region has 15 residues. Trimming took 1 base from V and 1 from J, leaving 8 bases between them. The rearrangement uses TRBV19 and TRBJ1-5, with D perhaps TRBD1 (5 bases). Material for sequencing was peripheral blood. The TCR originated in a man aged 70 or older with acute or convalescent COVID-19. The CDR3 DNA follows: TGTGCCAGTAGTATAGCCGCAGGGAGCAATCAGCCCCAGCATTTT. This codes for CASSIAAGSNQPQHF.